The 18 T cell receptor beta chains in this list originate from one sample, sequenced in a study of blood T cell repertoires in COVID-19. Clones were sequenced by immunoSEQ multiplex PCR, and TCRdb holds only the in-frame ones, with some missing. The sample consists of roughly 86,000 clones, 85% of them appearing once. Sample: peripheral blood. All receptors come from a man aged 50-59 years with acute or convalescent COVID-19.

This clone occurred a few times. V usage is TRBV25-1 and J usage is TRBJ2-2; no clear D gene. The CDR3 has 16 residues. Germline assignment: CDR1 MGHDK and CDR2 SYGVNS. Trimming removed 3 bases from V and 0 bases from J, with 11 bases in between. The CDR3 DNA follows: TGTGCCAGCAGTGATGTCTCCGGTTCGAACACCGGGGAGCTGTTTTTT. It translates to CASSDVSGSNTGELFF.

The chain links TRBV6-5 to TRBJ1-4, with 7 bases fitting TRBD1. The ends lost 6 bases at V and 2 bases at J; junction bases unmatched: 6. The CDR3 loop spans 15 amino acids. The germline V gene encodes CDR1 MNHEY and CDR2 SVGAGI. CDR3 region: CASRERGQTNEKLFF. The CDR3 coding sequence is TGTGCCAGCAGAGAGAGGGGACAGACTAATGAAAAACTGTTTTTT.

This clone was seen only once. V and J are TRBV21-1 and TRBJ1-2; TRBD1 is taken as the D call from the table, unchecked against the DNA. TRBV21-1 counts as a pseudogene. This CDR3 region has 17 residues. The CDR3, as DNA: TGTGCCAGCAGCAAAGTGAGGGGACAGCGATTTAACTATGGCTACACCTTC. Encoded protein: CASSKVRGQRFNYGYTF.

The chain has TRBV25-1 and TRBJ2-7; 8 bases are shared with TRBD2. Germline CDR1 is MGHDK and CDR2 is SYGVNS. This CDR3 spans 14 amino acids. With 6 bases clipped from V and 1 base from J, the junction kept 5 bases outside the gene matches. The CDR3 loop is CASRRGAFSYEQYF. DNA of the CDR3: TGTGCCAGCAGGCGGGGGGCCTTTTCCTACGAGCAGTACTTC.

This clone was seen a single time. V is TRBV19 and J is TRBJ1-1; 7 bases map to TRBD1. The germline V gene has CDR1 LNHDA and CDR2 SQIVND (reference sequence). J lost 0 bases, V lost 5 bases, and 3 bases had no gene match. The CDR3 spans 14 residues. CDR3 in DNA: TGTGCCAGTAGTTTCGGGACAGTGAACACTGAAGCTTTCTTT. Translated: CASSFGTVNTEAFF. The variable domain in full, with the rest retrieved from reference TRBV19 and TRBJ1-1, is DGGITQSPKYLFRKEGQNVTLSCEQNLNHDAMYWYRQDPGQGLRLIYYSQIVNDFQKGDIAEGYSVSREKKESFPLTVTSAQKNPTAFYLCASSFGTVNTEAFFGQGTRLTVV.

The chain uses TRBV11-3 and TRBJ2-3; the match to TRBD1 covers 9 bases. This CDR3 region has 16 residues. CDR1 is SGHNT and CDR2 is YENEEA in the germline V gene. V shed 6 bases, J shed 4 bases, and the junction held 11 bases outside the gene matches. CDR3 in amino acids: CASSLRGTGLADTQYF. CDR3 in DNA: TGTGCCAGCAGTCTTCGCGGGACAGGGTTGGCAGATACGCAGTATTTT.

CDR3 nucleotides: TGTGCCAGCAGCCCATCCGGGACACAGACCTACGAGCAGTACTTC. This translates into CASSPSGTQTYEQYF. The chain recombines TRBV7-2 with TRBJ2-7; a weak D match, TRBD1 (6 bases). This CDR3 is 15 amino acids long. Germline loops: CDR1 SGHTA, CDR2 FQGNSA. The V and J ends lost 5 bases and 2 bases respectively, with 16 bases between them.

This chain links TRBV7-2 with TRBJ2-2; D unresolved. From germline, CDR1 is SGHTA and CDR2 FQGNSA. The length of the CDR3 is 13 residues. Trimming removed 4 bases at V and 7 bases at J, with 10 bases between. CDR3 nucleotide sequence: TGTGCCAGCAGCTCCTCTGGCGGCGGGGAGCTGTTTTTT. Protein: CASSSSGGGELFF.

This chain uses TRBV13 with TRBJ2-1, with D possibly being TRBD1 (5 bases). Germline CDR1 is PRHDT and CDR2 is FYEKMQ (reference sequence). The CDR3 is 17 residues long. The ends were cut back, 5 bases at V and 3 bases at J, with 20 bases in the middle. The CDR3 DNA follows: TGTGCCAGCAGCACGCGGACAAATGGGCGCGTCTACAATGAGCAGTTCTTC. It yields the protein CASSTRTNGRVYNEQFF.

The chain links TRBV18 to TRBJ2-7, with D hard to call. The CDR3 length is 14 residues. V was clipped by 2 bases and J by 4 bases, with 12 bases between them. Germline V CDR1 and CDR2: KGHSH, LQKENI. The DNA for the CDR3 is TGTGCCAGCTCACCATGGAGCAGAGATTACGAGCAGTACTTC. Its translation: CASSPWSRDYEQYF.

The genes are TRBV11-2 and TRBJ1-4; possible D gene TRBD1, 5 bases. In germline, CDR1 is SGHAT, CDR2 FQNNGV. Trimming removed 2 bases at V and 6 bases at J, with 16 bases between. CDR3 size: 16 residues. Here the CDR3 reads CASSLHGGGKDEKLFF. CDR3 in DNA: TGTGCCAGCAGCTTACACGGGGGAGGGAAGGATGAAAAACTGTTTTTT.

The rearrangement joins TRBV6-5 to TRBJ1-5; 8 nucleotides match TRBD1. Germline V gene sequence: CDR1 MNHEY, CDR2 SVGAGI. CDR3 size: 15 residues. The V gene end was trimmed by 2 bases and the J gene end by 2 bases; junction bases not matched to a gene: 2. The CDR3 nucleotides read TGTGCCAGCAGTTACGGACAGGGTGGCAATCAGCCCCAGCATTTT. Translated, it gives CASSYGQGGNQPQHF.

This chain uses TRBV6-6 with TRBJ1-6, with D possibly being TRBD1 (6 bases). Germline V gene lookup returns CDR1 MNHNY and CDR2 SVGAGI (reference sequence). The CDR3 has 16 residues. V lost 4 bases, J lost 5 bases, and 15 bases lay in between. The CDR3 DNA follows: TGTGCCAGCAGTTTAGGACAGCTACACAATAATTCACCCCTCCACTTT. This sequence encodes CASSLGQLHNNSPLHF.

This chain connects TRBV6-5 to TRBJ1-2, with a possible D match to TRBD1 (5 bases). Deletions cut 2 bases from V and 6 bases from J, with 10 bases between. Looked up from germline, CDR1 is MNHEY and CDR2 is SVGAGI. The CDR3 contains 13 residues. CDR3 amino acids: CASSYGGKDGYTF. The DNA for the CDR3 is TGTGCCAGCAGTTACGGGGGGAAGGATGGCTACACCTTC.

This sequence joins TRBV28 and TRBJ2-7; 7 bases align to TRBD1. Looked up from germline, CDR1 is MDHEN and CDR2 is SYDVKM. Unmatched junction bases numbered 4, after V lost 7 bases and J lost 4 bases. This CDR3 has 12 residues. CDR3 sequence: CASTVQGYEQYF. The CDR3 coding sequence is TGTGCCAGCACCGTACAGGGGTACGAGCAGTACTTC. Full variable domain (missing parts from reference TRBV28 and TRBJ2-7): DVKVTQSSRYLVKRTGEKVFLECVQDMDHENMFWYRQDPGLGLRLIYFSYDVKMKEKGDIPEGYSVSREKKERFSLILESASTNQTSMYLCASTVQGYEQYFGPGTRLTVT.

The count of this clone is one. The chain employs TRBV6-2 or TRBV6-3 and TRBJ1-1; TRBD1 matches 7 bases. CDR1 and CDR2 (germline): MNHEY, SVGEGT. The CDR3 has 13 residues. V dropped 6 bases and J dropped 4; count of bases not matched to a gene: 5. CDR3 nucleotides: TGTGCCAGCAGCCAACGGGACAGCACTGAAGCTTTCTTT. Translation: CASSQRDSTEAFF.

The V and J genes are TRBV18 and TRBJ2-1; 11 bases match TRBD2. Looked up from germline, CDR1 is KGHSH and CDR2 is LQKENI. V lost 5 bases to trimming and J lost 7 bases; unmatched junction nucleotides: 7. This CDR3 spans 15 amino acids. In DNA form, the CDR3 reads TGTGCCAGCTCATCGGGACTAGCGGTTGGGAATGAGCAGTTCTTC. This codes for CASSSGLAVGNEQFF.

This clone was found a few times. The chain carries TRBV6-2 or TRBV6-3 and TRBJ2-5; TRBD2 matches 11 bases. The germline V gene has CDR1 MNHEY and CDR2 SVGEGT. This CDR3 spans 18 amino acids. The trim removed 2 bases at V and 2 bases at J, leaving 10 bases unmatched. The chain's CDR3 is CASSYGAPRLAGQETQYF. In DNA form, the CDR3 reads TGTGCCAGCAGTTACGGGGCCCCCCGACTAGCGGGGCAAGAGACCCAGTACTTC.